Many counts were recorded for the clone carrying this T cell receptor beta chain. Its target is unknown. The V end lost 5 bases, the J end lost 10 bases, and 12 bases lay between the germline ends. In germline, CDR1 is MNHNY, CDR2 SVGAGI (reference sequence). This CDR3 contains 13 residues. The TCR beta CDR3 regions underwent amplification using RNA transcripts as the source. The study used the HTBI primer set for a first-round RT-PCR of the TCR CDR3. One entry per CDR3 protein, called by TCRdb with MiXCR from the multiplex PCR reads. In the table there are around 50,000 distinct CDR3 sequences, approximately 48% of which are singletons. These data are taken from a study of T cells in Graves' hyperthyroidism and ophthalmopathy. Notes on the study in general: Most thyroid clonotypes expanded above 0.001 were also detected in blood.

The TCR originated in a woman between 50 and 59 years old with Graves' ophthalmopathy. Material for sequencing was blood. The chain combines TRBV6-6 with TRBJ1-6; tentative D call: TRBD1 (6 bases). The CDR3 bases are TGTGCCAGCAGTGAACAGGGTGGGTCACCCCTCCACTTT. The encoded protein is CASSEQGGSPLHF.